This TCR beta chain is drawn from a study of early T cells in non-severe SARS-CoV-2 infection. Overall study context: Sequencing was performed on bulk RNA from unsorted whole blood, leaving chains unpaired.

V was trimmed by 4 bases and J by 6 bases, leaving 25 bases between them. CDR3 length: 18 residues. Individual cDNA molecules each received unique molecular identifiers attached to them. From the 5' RACE reads, TCRdb called clonotypes with MiXCR, one entry per CDR3 protein. There are 20,000 to 25,000 distinct CDR3 sequences in the sample; around 5% occur only once, and about 7% lies in the top ten. The sample holds many counts of this clonotype. This chain joins TRBV12-3 or TRBV12-4 and TRBJ2-1; tentative D call: TRBD2 (6 bases). This receptor was identified in an adult who was a healthcare worker with PCR-confirmed SARS-CoV-2 infection or an uninfected control (not recorded which). Sequences were obtained from whole blood. The chain's CDR3 is CASSSYRTTPNRINEQFF. The CDR3 bases are TGTGCCAGCAGTTCCTACAGGACTACGCCCAACAGGATCAATGAGCAGTTCTTC.